These 20 T cell receptor beta chains originate from one sample sequenced in a study of blood T cell repertoires in COVID-19. Generated by immunoSEQ multiplex PCR, the TCRdb table keeps only in-frame clones and is missing some. This sample has some 150,000 clones, with roughly 80% found just once. The sequenced sample was peripheral blood. The origin of the receptors is a human donor with acute or convalescent COVID-19. The donor label of this sample is uncertain.

The CDR3 spells CASRLGGEGSPLHF. CDR3 bases: TGTGCCAGCAGGCTGGGGGGAGAGGGTTCACCCCTCCACTTT. V is TRBV27 and J is TRBJ1-6; the D gene is possibly TRBD1 (5 bases). The CDR3 has 14 residues. The V end lost 6 bases, the J end lost 9 bases, and 15 bases lay between the germline ends. The germline CDR1 and CDR2 sequences are MNHEY and SMNVEV (reference sequence).

A single count supports this clone. The CDR3 region is CASSQYQATGYTF. CDR3 DNA: TGTGCCAGCAGCCAATACCAGGCAACTGGCTACACCTTC. The chain links TRBV14 to TRBJ1-2; D unclear. The CDR3 runs to 13 residues. The germline V gene encodes CDR1 SGHDN and CDR2 FVKESK. The V gene lost 2 bases and the J gene lost 7 bases, with 11 bases spanning the gap.

V gene TRBV27 combines with J gene TRBJ1-2; the D gene is possibly TRBD1 (5 bases). This CDR3 is 15 amino acids long. Trimming took 2 bases from V and 4 from J, leaving 14 bases between them. Germline CDR1 is MNHEY and CDR2 is SMNVEV (reference sequence). CDR3 sequence reads: CASSLRLDISYGYTF. The DNA of the CDR3 is TGTGCCAGCAGTTTAAGGTTGGACATCAGCTATGGCTACACCTTC.

The rearrangement uses TRBV5-4 and TRBJ2-1; TRBD1 might be the D (5 bases). Germline V gene sequence: CDR1 SGHNT, CDR2 YYREEE (reference sequence). The germline V and J ends were trimmed by 4 bases and 7 bases, with 15 bases remaining between them. The CDR3 totals 14 residues. The CDR3 loop is CASSPQASGNEQFF. In DNA form, the CDR3 reads TGTGCCAGCAGCCCCCAAGCTTCAGGGAATGAGCAGTTCTTC.

The V and J genes are TRBV2 and TRBJ2-3, with D perhaps matching TRBD2 (5 bases). Germline V gives CDR1 SNHLY, CDR2 FYNNEI. The CDR3 loop spans 15 amino acids. V lost 0 bases, J lost 9 bases, and 16 bases lay in between. The CDR3 protein is CASSEAEAVPGTQYF. CDR3 nucleotide sequence: TGTGCCAGCAGTGAAGCGGAGGCTGTCCCGGGGACGCAGTATTTT.

The V gene is TRBV2, the J gene TRBJ1-1, with D unclear. Germline CDR1 and CDR2: SNHLY and FYNNEI. The CDR3 covers 13 residues. Trimming removed 4 bases at V and 0 bases at J, with 6 bases between. DNA for the CDR3: TGTGCCAGCAGTGCCGGGATGAACACTGAAGCTTTCTTT. Protein product: CASSAGMNTEAFF.

This clone has only a few counts. V and J are TRBV5-5 and TRBJ1-5, with 7 positions matching TRBD1. CDR3 length: 14 residues. V lost 3 bases to trimming and J lost 2 bases; unmatched junction nucleotides: 2. Germline assignment: CDR1 SGHKS and CDR2 YYEKEE (reference sequence). The CDR3 here is CASSWGTGNQPQHF. DNA of the CDR3: TGTGCCAGCAGCTGGGGGACAGGCAATCAGCCCCAGCATTTT.

This chain uses TRBV7-6 with TRBJ2-3; TRBD2 agrees at 8 bases. The CDR3 is 17 amino acids. Trimming cost V 4 bases and J 0 bases; bases outside gene matches: 9. Looked up from germline, CDR1 is SGHVS and CDR2 is FNYEAQ. CDR3 amino acids: CASSSRGRGGSTDTQYF. The CDR3 DNA is TGTGCCAGCAGCTCCCGGGGCCGGGGGGGAAGCACAGATACGCAGTATTTT.

CDR3 coding DNA: TGTGCCAGCAGCCCCGGGACAGGGTATAGCTATGGCTACACCTTC. Translated: CASSPGTGYSYGYTF. The V and J genes are TRBV3-1 (or the pseudogene TRBV3-2) and TRBJ1-2, with 9 bases fitting TRBD1. Germline V gene sequence: CDR1 LGHDT, CDR2 YNNKEL (reference sequence). The CDR3 runs to 15 residues. V was pared by 4 bases and J by 4 bases, with 7 bases of the junction left unmatched.

The genes are TRBV30 and TRBJ1-1, with D tentatively TRBD1 (5 bases). This CDR3 has 13 amino acids. Germline V lookup: CDR1 GTSNPN, CDR2 SVGIG (reference sequence). The CDR3 sequence is CASKRGTNTEAFF. The CDR3 bases are TGTGCATCAAAAAGGGGTACGAACACTGAAGCTTTCTTT.

The chain carries TRBV5-1 and TRBJ1-5; TRBD1 aligns across 8 bases. From germline, CDR1 is SGHRS and CDR2 YFSETQ. The V gene end was trimmed by 0 bases and the J gene end by 10 bases; junction bases not matched to a gene: 6. The CDR3 contains 14 residues. The CDR3 reads CASSLGQGIEPQHF. CDR3 bases: TGCGCCAGCAGCTTGGGACAGGGGATTGAACCCCAGCATTTT.

This clone is a singleton in its sample. V usage is TRBV7-2 and J usage is TRBJ1-2; TRBD1 matches at 12 bases. The junction had 10 bases not matched to a gene; V was cut back by 4 bases and J by 4 bases. Germline V gives CDR1 SGHTA, CDR2 FQGNSA. There are 17 residues in the CDR3. CDR3 loop: CASSSGQGAQAVYGYTF. In DNA form, the CDR3 reads TGTGCCAGCAGCTCGGGACAGGGGGCCCAAGCAGTCTATGGCTACACCTTC.

The table lists this clone with a count of one. V is TRBV4-1 and J is TRBJ2-7; D is perhaps TRBD1 (6 bases). CDR3 length: 13 residues. From germline, CDR1 is MGHRA and CDR2 YSYEKL. Between the trimmed V and J ends, which lost 3 bases and 4 bases, there was a span of 10 bases. The CDR3, as DNA: TGCGCCAGCAGCCACTACAGGGTATACGAGCAGTACGTC. Residues: CASSHYRVYEQYV.

The rearrangement joins TRBV9 to TRBJ1-6; D might be TRBD1 (6 bases). Germline V gene data show CDR1 as SGDLS and CDR2 as YYNGEE. The CDR3 extends over 15 amino acids. V was clipped by 0 bases and J by 6 bases, with 10 bases between them. The DNA of the CDR3 is TGTGCCAGCAGCGTAGAAGACAGGCCTAATTCACCCCTCCACTTT. Translating gives CASSVEDRPNSPLHF.

The chain joins TRBV4-1 to TRBJ1-2; a weak D match, TRBD1 (6 bases). Germline V lookup: CDR1 MGHRA, CDR2 YSYEKL. Trimming shortened V by 1 base and J by 2 bases, and 20 bases separated the two germline ends. The CDR3 is 18 residues long. The CDR3 loop reads CASSQGSFILGANYGYTF. The CDR3 DNA reads TGCGCCAGCAGCCAAGGCTCCTTTATTCTGGGGGCCAACTATGGCTACACCTTC.

In its sample, this clone was seen a few times. This chain connects TRBV2 to TRBJ1-2; the D is unclear. The CDR3 length is 12 residues. Per germline, CDR1 SNHLY and CDR2 FYNNEI. The V and J ends lost 6 bases and 4 bases respectively, with 9 bases between them. The CDR3 region is CASSLSPYGYTF. CDR3 DNA sequence: TGTGCCAGCAGCCTTTCTCCCTATGGCTACACCTTC. The full variable domain, rest sourced from reference TRBV2 and TRBJ1-2, is EPEVTQTPSHQVTQMGQEVILRCVPISNHLYFYWYRQILGQKVEFLVSFYNNEISEKSEIFDDQFSVERPDGSNFTLKIRSTKLEDSAMYFCASSLSPYGYTFGSGTRLTVV.

This clone appeared a few times. This chain connects TRBV6-5 to TRBJ1-1; a possible D gene is TRBD1 (6 bases). The V gene's germline CDR1 is MNHEY and CDR2 SVGAGI. The V and J ends lost 5 bases and 0 bases respectively, with 13 bases between them. The CDR3 length is 15 residues. The DNA for the CDR3 is TGTGCCAGCAGTCTCCAGAGGACAGTGAACACTGAAGCTTTCTTT. It yields the protein CASSLQRTVNTEAFF.

The V call is TRBV2, the J call TRBJ1-1; weak D call: TRBD1 (5 bases). The germline V and J ends were trimmed by 11 bases and 1 base, with 11 bases remaining between them. Germline CDR1 reads SNHLY; CDR2 reads FYNNEI. There are 12 residues in the CDR3. The CDR3 bases are TGTGCCGGGGCGGGGCCGAACACTGAAGCTTTCTTT. It encodes CAGAGPNTEAFF.

The CDR3 DNA reads as TGTGCCAGCTCACCGGCCCCTAAAGGGGACAATGAGCAGTTCTTC. The encoded protein is CASSPAPKGDNEQFF. The chain combines TRBV18 with TRBJ2-1, with D maybe TRBD1 (5 bases). The CDR3 spans 15 residues. CDR1 is KGHSH and CDR2 is LQKENI in the germline V gene. With 3 bases removed from V and 5 bases from J, the gap between germline ends came to 14 bases.

The chain links TRBV14 to TRBJ1-2; D is possibly TRBD1 (5 bases). Trimming left V 5 bases short and J 2 bases short, with 9 bases between. This CDR3 is built from 13 residues. Germline CDR1 reads SGHDN; CDR2 reads FVKESK. DNA of the CDR3: TGTGCCAGCAGCTCAGGACAAAACTATGGCTACACCTTC. This codes for CASSSGQNYGYTF.